These 5 T cell receptor beta chains came from one sample sequenced in a study of Tregs in tolerant kidney transplant recipients. Clones were read by immunoSEQ multiplex PCR, and TCRdb kept only the in-frame ones, dropping some. The sample carries some 62,000 clones, approximately 98% recorded once. The starting material was Tregs from blood, obtained before the transplant. The receptor set was obtained from a human donor who received a combined kidney and bone marrow transplant.

This chain joins TRBV4-1 and TRBJ1-2; 9 bases are a match to TRBD1. The V and J ends lost 1 base and 5 bases, in that order; junction bases with no gene match: 2. Per the germline V gene, CDR1 is MGHRA and CDR2 is YSYEKL. CDR3 size: 14 residues. DNA of the CDR3: TGCGCCAGCAGCCAAGGGGACAGGGTATATGGCTACACCTTC. It yields the protein CASSQGDRVYGYTF.

V usage is TRBV7-2 and J usage is TRBJ2-5, with 8 nucleotides matching TRBD2. Germline V gene lookup returns CDR1 SGHTA and CDR2 FQGNSA. The CDR3 loop spans 15 amino acids. The J segment lost 3 bases and the V segment lost 2 bases, leaving 5 bases of the junction unmatched. The CDR3 loop is CASSLNAGGEETQYF. For the CDR3, the DNA is TGTGCCAGCAGCTTAAATGCCGGGGGGGAAGAGACCCAGTACTTC.

This chain joins TRBV6-6 and TRBJ2-2; D gene uncertain. This CDR3 is 12 amino acids long. The ends were cut back, 2 bases at V and 6 bases at J, with 4 bases in the middle. Germline V gene lookup returns CDR1 MNHNY and CDR2 SVGAGI (reference sequence). CDR3 nucleotides: TGTGCCAGCAGTTACGGAGCCGGGGAGCTGTTTTTT. Encoded protein: CASSYGAGELFF.

This clone was seen a few times. The chain joins TRBV5-4 to TRBJ2-3, with 9 positions matching TRBD2. The trim removed 4 bases at V and 5 bases at J, leaving 5 bases unmatched. The germline V gene encodes CDR1 SGHNT and CDR2 YYREEE (reference sequence). The CDR3 loop spans 14 amino acids. CDR3 in DNA: TGTGCCAGCAGCGTGCGGGGGGGCCAAGATACGCAGTATTTT. Its translation: CASSVRGGQDTQYF.

The V and J genes are TRBV7-3 and TRBJ1-3; TRBD1 is a possible D gene (6 bases). The CDR3 is 16 amino acids. Germline-derived CDR1 and CDR2 are SGHTA and FQGTGA. V lost 3 bases to trimming and J lost 6 bases, with 18 bases between them. CDR3 sequence: CASSFRTVLGPNTIYF. In DNA, the CDR3 is TGTGCCAGCAGCTTCAGGACAGTTTTAGGTCCAAACACCATATATTTT.